Here is one T cell receptor beta chain with its context. Its antigen is currently unknown. V was shortened by 3 bases and J by 3 bases, with 9 bases between the two germline ends. The CDR3 contains 13 residues. CDR3 regions of TCR beta were amplified from RNA transcripts. HTBI primers served in a first-round RT-PCR, which a second-round multiplex PCR followed. TCRdb re-called the multiplex PCR reads through MiXCR, storing one row per CDR3 protein. The data hold some 390,000 distinct CDR3 sequences, with about a sixth observed a single time. This entry comes from a study of Graves' ophthalmopathy and Graves' hyperthyroidism. Notes on the study in general: An approximately 84% specificity and 87.88% sensitivity were achieved by a 13-signature model that separated ophthalmopathy from stable hyperthyroidism. Blood contained most expanded thyroid clonotypes exceeding 0.001 frequency.

Other autoimmune diseases, uncontrolled infections, pregnancy or lactation ruled patients out of participation. The chain carries TRBV12-3 or TRBV12-4 and TRBJ2-7; unclear D gene. The sequence derives from a woman in her late teens or twenties with Graves' ophthalmopathy. Source material: peripheral blood. CDR3 DNA sequence: TGTGCCAGCAGTTTCGATCAGCTCTACGAGCAGTACTTC. Amino acids: CASSFDQLYEQYF.